This T cell receptor (beta chain) was observed in a study of OX40 agonist ivuxolimab in advanced cancers. Background on the study: Ivuxolimab is a fully human IgG2 antibody that activates OX40 (CD134). Prior therapy, whether anti-PD-1, anti-PD-L1 or anti-CTLA-4, was allowed, and 40% had some. Study-wide results and caveats: CD8+ T cells (on average) carried more expanded clones than CD4+ T cells.

As concerns this clone: Its antigen remains unidentified.

Method: immunoSEQ multiplex PCR; TCRdb's copy keeps in-frame clones and lacks some. The sample carries about 53,000 clones, roughly 90% recorded once. CDR1 KGHSH and CDR2 LQKENI come from the germline V gene. After removal of 3 bases from V and 5 bases from J, the junction contained 6 bases not matched to a gene. This CDR3 has 16 residues. This receptor was taken from an adult with an advanced solid tumor such as melanoma, head and neck, liver or kidney cancer. This specimen was CD4+ or CD8+ T cells sorted from blood, taken in a trial of the OX40 agonist ivuxolimab. This chain links TRBV18 with TRBJ1-4, with 10 bases fitting TRBD1. CDR3 protein: CASSPGQGRGNEKLFF. Here the CDR3 DNA reads TGTGCCAGCTCACCGGGACAGGGGAGAGGAAATGAAAAACTGTTTTTT.